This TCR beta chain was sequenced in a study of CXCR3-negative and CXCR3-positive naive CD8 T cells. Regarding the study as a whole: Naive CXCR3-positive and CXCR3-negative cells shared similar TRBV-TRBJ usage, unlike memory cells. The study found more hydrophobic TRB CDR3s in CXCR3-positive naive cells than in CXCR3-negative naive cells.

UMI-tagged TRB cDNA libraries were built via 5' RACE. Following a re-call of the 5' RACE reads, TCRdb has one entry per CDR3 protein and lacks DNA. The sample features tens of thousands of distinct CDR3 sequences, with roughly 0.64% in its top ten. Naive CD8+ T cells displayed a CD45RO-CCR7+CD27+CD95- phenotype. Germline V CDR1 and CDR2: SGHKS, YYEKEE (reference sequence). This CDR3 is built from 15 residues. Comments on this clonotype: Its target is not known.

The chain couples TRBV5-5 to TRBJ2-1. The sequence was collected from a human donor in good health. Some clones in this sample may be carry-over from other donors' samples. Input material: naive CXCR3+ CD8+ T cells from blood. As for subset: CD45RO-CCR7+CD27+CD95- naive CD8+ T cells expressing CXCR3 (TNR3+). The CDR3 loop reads CASRYGQAAGNEQFF.